Following are 6 T cell receptor beta chains from one sample sequenced in a study of identical twins. Using its own MiXCR run on the 5' RACE reads, TCRdb lists one record per CDR3 protein. This table has 600,000 to 850,000 distinct CDR3 sequences, 18% appearing once. These same records also appear under a second study, on T cells expressing NK-cell markers.

What was sequenced was PBMCs. All receptors derive from a woman aged 18-29 years in good health.

In this sample, this clonotype turned up a few times. The V call is TRBV3-1, the J call TRBJ2-3; D ambiguous. V lost 3 bases and J 5 bases, leaving 9 bases between the germline ends. Germline CDR1 reads LGHDT; CDR2 reads YNNKEL (reference sequence). The CDR3 is 13 amino acids. CDR3 residues: CASSQAGRDTQYF. CDR3 coding DNA: TGTGCCAGCAGCCAGGCTGGGCGAGATACGCAGTATTTT.

A few counts support this clonotype. The chain couples TRBV12-3 or TRBV12-4 to TRBJ1-2, with a possible D match to TRBD1 (6 bases). The CDR3 totals 12 residues. V shed 10 bases and J shed 6 bases, with 15 bases lying between them. The CDR3 DNA sequence: TGTGCCACCAAGAAGGGGGGGGATGGCTACACCTTC. It yields the protein CATKKGGDGYTF.

This clonotype came up a few times. The chain joins TRBV12-3 or TRBV12-4 to TRBJ2-1; 7 nucleotides match TRBD2. Losses at the gene ends were 8 bases for V and 6 bases for J; bases not matched to a gene: 4. The CDR3 length is 12 residues. The CDR3 coding sequence is TGTGCCAGCCTTGGACTAGTCAATGAGCAGTTCTTC. It specifies CASLGLVNEQFF.

The genes are TRBV5-4 and TRBJ2-3, with TRBD2 identical over 7 bases. CDR3 length: 15 amino acids. The germline gives CDR1 SGHNT, CDR2 YYREEE (reference sequence). The J segment lost 2 bases and the V segment lost 2 bases, leaving 5 bases of the junction unmatched. This CDR3 is CASSLRRGFTDTQYF. The CDR3 nucleotides read TGTGCCAGCAGCTTAAGGCGGGGGTTCACAGATACGCAGTATTTT.

The chain carries TRBV30 and TRBJ2-2, with D perhaps TRBD1 or TRBD2 (5 bases each). Germline V gene lookup returns CDR1 GTSNPN and CDR2 SVGIG (reference sequence). The CDR3 loop spans 15 amino acids. The V end lost 4 bases, the J end lost 0 bases, and 12 bases lay between the germline ends. CDR3 sequence reads: CAWTPMGANTGELFF. The CDR3 nucleotides read TGTGCCTGGACCCCCATGGGGGCGAACACCGGGGAGCTGTTTTTT. The full variable domain, rest sourced from reference TRBV30 and TRBJ2-2, is SQTIHQWPATLVQPVGSPLSLECTVEGTSNPNLYWYRQAAGRGLQLLFYSVGIGQISSEVPQNLSASRPQDRQFILSSKKLLLSDSGFYLCAWTPMGANTGELFFGEGSRLTVL.

V usage is TRBV25-1 and J usage is TRBJ2-1; 9 bases are a match to TRBD2. The germline gives CDR1 MGHDK, CDR2 SYGVNS. The CDR3 sequence is 15 residues long. After removal of 3 bases from V and 1 base from J, the junction contained 1 base not matched to a gene. In nucleotides, the CDR3 is TGTGCCAGCAGTGATCTAGCGGGGTCCTACAATGAGCAGTTCTTC. Translated: CASSDLAGSYNEQFF.